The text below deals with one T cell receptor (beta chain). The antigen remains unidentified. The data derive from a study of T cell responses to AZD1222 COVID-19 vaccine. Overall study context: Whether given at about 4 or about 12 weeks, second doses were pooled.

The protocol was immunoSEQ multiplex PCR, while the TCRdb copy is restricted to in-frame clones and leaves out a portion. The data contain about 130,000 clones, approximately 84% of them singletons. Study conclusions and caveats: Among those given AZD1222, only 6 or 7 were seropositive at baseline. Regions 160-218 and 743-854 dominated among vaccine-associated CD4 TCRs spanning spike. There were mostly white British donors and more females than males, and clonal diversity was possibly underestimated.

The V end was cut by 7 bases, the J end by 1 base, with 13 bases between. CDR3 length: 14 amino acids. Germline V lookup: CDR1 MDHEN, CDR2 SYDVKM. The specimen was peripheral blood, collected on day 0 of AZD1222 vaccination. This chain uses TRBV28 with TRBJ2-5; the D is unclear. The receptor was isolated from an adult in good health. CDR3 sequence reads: CASTKSRIQETQYF. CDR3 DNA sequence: TGTGCCAGCACGAAATCCCGGATCCAAGAGACCCAGTACTTC.